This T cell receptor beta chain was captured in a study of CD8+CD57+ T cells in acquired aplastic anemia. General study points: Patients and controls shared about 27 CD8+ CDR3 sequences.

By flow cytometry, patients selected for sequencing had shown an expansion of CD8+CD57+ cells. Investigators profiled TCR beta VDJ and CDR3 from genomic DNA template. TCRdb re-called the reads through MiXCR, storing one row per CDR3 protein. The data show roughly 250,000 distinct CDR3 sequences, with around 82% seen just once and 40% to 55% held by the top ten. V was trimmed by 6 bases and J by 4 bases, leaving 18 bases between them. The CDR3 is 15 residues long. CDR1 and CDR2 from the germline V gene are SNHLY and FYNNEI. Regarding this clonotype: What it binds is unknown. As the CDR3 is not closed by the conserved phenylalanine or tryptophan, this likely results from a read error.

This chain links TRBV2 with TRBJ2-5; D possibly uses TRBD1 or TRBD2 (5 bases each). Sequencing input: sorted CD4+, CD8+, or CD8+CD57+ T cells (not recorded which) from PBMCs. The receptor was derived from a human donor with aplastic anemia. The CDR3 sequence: CASSPRGTWGETQYL. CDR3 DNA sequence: TGTGCCAGCAGCCCACGGGGCACCTGGGGAGAGACCCAGTACTTA.